This T cell receptor (beta chain) stems from a study of cytomegalovirus exposure and HLA in healthy donors. Study results and caveats: Analyzed later, association rates of TCRs varied across HLA loci, with DRB1 most and HLA-C fewest.

The junction had 12 bases not matched to a gene; V was cut back by 8 bases and J by 11 bases. The CDR3 contains 13 residues. In germline, CDR1 is SNHLY, CDR2 FYNNEI. The study ran its PCR with 60 Vbeta and 13 Jbeta primers. Sequencing was performed with immunoSEQ multiplex PCR; in TCRdb, only in-frame clones are kept and a portion is missing. The sample gives 140,000 or so clones, over 80% of which show up once; about 1.3% is in the top ten. To note about this clone: What it recognizes is unknown.

The TCR originated in a female donor in good health and CMV-seronegative. The V gene is TRBV2, the J gene TRBJ2-7; 10 bases are shared with TRBD1. Sequenced: PBMCs. In DNA, the CDR3 is TGTGCCAGCCTTTCGGACAGGGGGAATAAGAAGTACTTC. Protein product: CASLSDRGNKKYF.